The sample holds many counts of the clone carrying this T cell receptor (beta chain). This entry is derived from a study of blood T cell repertoires in COVID-19. Study overall: Sources were T cells, B-cell-depleted T cells, or PBMCs; the material itself was cDNA or gDNA.

Per the authors' pipeline: How many nucleated cells were present was estimated from reference gene primer amplification. Sequenced by immunoSEQ multiplex PCR; TCRdb stores in-frame clones only, minus some. V, J and clone size are those of that table, while D and trimming were read from the DNA. Among fewer than 200,000 clones, around 79% were seen once, and the ten largest hold approximately 7.7%. The clonotype comes from a woman aged 60-75 years with COVID-19, enrolled during active disease. Material: peripheral blood.

The CDR3: CAWSLAGSYEQYF. CDR3 nucleotide sequence: TGTGCCTGGAGTCTAGCGGGAAGCTACGAGCAGTACTTC. The chain couples TRBV30 to TRBJ2-7; 9 positions match TRBD2. Per the germline V gene, CDR1 is GTSNPN and CDR2 is SVGIG (reference sequence). This CDR3 is 13 amino acids long. With 2 bases clipped from V and 3 bases from J, the junction kept 2 bases outside the gene matches. The complete variable domain, with remaining parts taken from reference TRBV30 and TRBJ2-7, reads SQTIHQWPATLVQPVGSPLSLECTVEGTSNPNLYWYRQAAGRGLQLLFYSVGIGQISSEVPQNLSASRPQDRQFILSSKKLLLSDSGFYLCAWSLAGSYEQYFGPGTRLTVT.